The T cell receptor beta chain under discussion was sequenced for a study of T cell responses to AZD1222 COVID-19 vaccine. As for the study in general: Second doses that came at about 4 or about 12 weeks were put together.

Germline CDR1 is ENHRY and CDR2 is SYGVKD. The CDR3 runs to 15 residues. Trimming took 0 bases from V and 4 from J, leaving 10 bases between them. Sequencing was performed with immunoSEQ multiplex PCR; in TCRdb, only in-frame clones are kept and a portion is missing. The sample shows around 200,000 clones, around 90% of them seen only once. The chain has TRBV10-3 and TRBJ2-1, with D maybe TRBD2 (6 bases). This TCR was sampled from an adult in good health. The sequencing here drew on peripheral blood, taken on day 0 of AZD1222 vaccination. The CDR3 DNA follows: TGTGCCATCAGTGAGTCTAGCGGCCTGTACAATGAGCAGTTCTTC. This translates into CAISESSGLYNEQFF.